This T cell receptor beta chain originates from a study of CD8 T cells in ankylosing spondylitis. Study-wide points: Prior literature has documented some motif variants in synovial fluid and blood from reactive arthritis.

V was clipped by 3 bases and J by 5 bases; unmatched bases: 5. The CDR3 consists of 15 residues. CDR1 is SGDLS and CDR2 is YYNGEE in the germline V gene. Many counts were recorded for this clonotype. Its antigen is still unknown. TCRdb re-analysed the 5' RACE reads in MiXCR, keeping a single row per CDR3 protein. Here the sample spans around 30,000 distinct CDR3 sequences, about 5.1% being singletons. The sequenced material came from blood, either unsorted or a sorted T cell fraction (not recorded which). The receptor's source is a female donor with ankylosing spondylitis or in good health (not recorded which). This sequence joins TRBV9 and TRBJ2-1, with 10 bases matching TRBD2. CDR3 nucleotides: TGTGCCAGCAGCGGATTAGCGGGGGGCCACAATGAGCAGTTCTTC. It specifies CASSGLAGGHNEQFF.